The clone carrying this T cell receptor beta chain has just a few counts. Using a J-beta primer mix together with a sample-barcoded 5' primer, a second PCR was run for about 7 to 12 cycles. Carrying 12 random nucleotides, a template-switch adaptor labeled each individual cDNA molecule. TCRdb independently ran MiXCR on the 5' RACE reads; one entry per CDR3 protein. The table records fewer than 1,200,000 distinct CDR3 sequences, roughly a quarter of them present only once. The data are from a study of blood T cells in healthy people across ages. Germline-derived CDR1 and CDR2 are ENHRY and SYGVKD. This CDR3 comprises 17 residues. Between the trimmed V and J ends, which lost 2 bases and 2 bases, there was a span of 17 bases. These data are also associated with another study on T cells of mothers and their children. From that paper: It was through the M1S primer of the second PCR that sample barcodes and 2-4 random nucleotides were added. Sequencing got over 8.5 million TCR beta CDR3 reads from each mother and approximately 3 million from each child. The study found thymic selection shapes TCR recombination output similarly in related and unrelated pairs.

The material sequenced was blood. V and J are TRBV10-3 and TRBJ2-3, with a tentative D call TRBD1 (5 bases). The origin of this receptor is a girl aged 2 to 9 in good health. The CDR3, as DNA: TGTGCCATCAGTGAGAAAAGACAGCTACCTTCCACAGATACGCAGTATTTT. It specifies CAISEKRQLPSTDTQYF.